This T cell receptor beta chain was captured in a study of cytomegalovirus exposure and HLA in healthy donors. Study-level points and caveats: Researchers catalogued over 150 TCR beta chains as cytomegalovirus-associated.

A note on this clone: What it binds is unknown.

CDR1 and CDR2 from the germline V gene are SGHTA and FQGTGA. V was cut by 4 bases and J by 1 base, with 5 bases left in between. The CDR3 consists of 12 residues. The primer mix had 60 Vbeta and 13 Jbeta primers. Only in-frame clones appear in the TCRdb table, and some are missing; sequencing was by immunoSEQ multiplex PCR. Of approximately 89,000 clones listed, approximately 76% are singletons. The chain joins TRBV7-3 to TRBJ2-7, with D hard to call. The clonotype comes from a man aged 25-45 years in good health and CMV-seropositive. Input material: PBMCs. The CDR3 sequence: CASSSSSYEQYF. In DNA form, the CDR3 reads TGTGCCAGCAGCTCCTCTTCCTACGAGCAGTACTTC. The entire variable domain, with the rest obtained from reference TRBV7-3 and TRBJ2-7, is as follows: GAGVSQTPSNKVTEKGKYVELRCDPISGHTALYWYRQSLGQGPEFLIYFQGTGAADDSGLPNDRFFAVRPEGSVSTLKIQRTERGDSAVYLCASSSSSYEQYFGPGTRLTVT.